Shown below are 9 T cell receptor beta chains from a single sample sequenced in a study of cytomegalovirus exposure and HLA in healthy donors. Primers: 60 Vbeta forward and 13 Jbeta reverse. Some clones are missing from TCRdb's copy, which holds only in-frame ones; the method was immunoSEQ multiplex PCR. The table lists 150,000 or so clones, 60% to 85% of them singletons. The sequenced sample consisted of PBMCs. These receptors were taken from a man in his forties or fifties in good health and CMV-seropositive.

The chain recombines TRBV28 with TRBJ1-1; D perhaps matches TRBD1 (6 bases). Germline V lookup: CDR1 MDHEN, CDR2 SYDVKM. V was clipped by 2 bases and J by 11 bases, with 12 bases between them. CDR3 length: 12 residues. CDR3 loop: CASSLRNRDAFF. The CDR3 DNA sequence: TGTGCCAGCAGTTTAAGGAACAGGGACGCTTTCTTT.

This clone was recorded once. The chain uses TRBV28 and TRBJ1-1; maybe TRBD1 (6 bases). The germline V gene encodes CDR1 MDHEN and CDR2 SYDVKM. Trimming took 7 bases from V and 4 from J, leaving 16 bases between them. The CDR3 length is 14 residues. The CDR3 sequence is CASIEGGRSTEAFF. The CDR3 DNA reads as TGTGCCAGCATTGAAGGGGGTAGGTCCACTGAAGCTTTCTTT.

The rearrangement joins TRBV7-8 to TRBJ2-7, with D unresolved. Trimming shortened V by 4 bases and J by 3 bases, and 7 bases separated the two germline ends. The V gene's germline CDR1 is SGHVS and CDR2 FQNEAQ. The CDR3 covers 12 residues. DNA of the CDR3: TGTGCCAGCAGCTCGGAGAGCTACGAGCAGTACTTC. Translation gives CASSSESYEQYF.

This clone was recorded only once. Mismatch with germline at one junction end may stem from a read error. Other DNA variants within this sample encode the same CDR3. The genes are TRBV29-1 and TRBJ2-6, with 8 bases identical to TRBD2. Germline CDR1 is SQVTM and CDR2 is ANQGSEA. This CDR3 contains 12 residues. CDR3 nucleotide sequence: TGCAGCGTTGCGGGGGGGGCCAACGGCCTGACTTTC. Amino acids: CSVAGGANGLTF.

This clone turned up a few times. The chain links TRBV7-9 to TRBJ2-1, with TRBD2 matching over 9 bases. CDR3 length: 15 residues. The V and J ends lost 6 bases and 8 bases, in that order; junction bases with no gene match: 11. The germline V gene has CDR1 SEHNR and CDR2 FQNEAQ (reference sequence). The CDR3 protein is CASSRTGTSFHEQFF. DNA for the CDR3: TGTGCCAGCAGTCGTACCGGGACTAGCTTCCATGAGCAGTTCTTC.

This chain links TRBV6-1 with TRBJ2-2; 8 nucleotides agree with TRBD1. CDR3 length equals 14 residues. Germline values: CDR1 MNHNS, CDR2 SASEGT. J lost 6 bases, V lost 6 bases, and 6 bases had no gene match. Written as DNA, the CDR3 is TGTGCCAGCAGAGAACAGACAGGGGCCGGGGAGCTGTTTTTT. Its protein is CASREQTGAGELFF.

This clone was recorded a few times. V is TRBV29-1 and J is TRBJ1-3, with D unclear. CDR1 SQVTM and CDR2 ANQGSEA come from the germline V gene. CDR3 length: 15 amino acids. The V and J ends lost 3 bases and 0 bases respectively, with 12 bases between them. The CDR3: CSVELLDISGNTIYF. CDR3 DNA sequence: TGCAGCGTTGAGCTCTTAGACATCTCTGGAAACACCATATATTTT.

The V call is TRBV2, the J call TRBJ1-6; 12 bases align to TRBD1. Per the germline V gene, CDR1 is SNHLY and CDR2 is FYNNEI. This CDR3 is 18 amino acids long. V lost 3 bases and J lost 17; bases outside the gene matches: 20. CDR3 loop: CASSEGGQGAHGLQVFHF. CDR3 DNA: TGTGCCAGCAGTGAGGGGGGACAGGGGGCGCATGGGCTCCAAGTTTTCCACTTT.

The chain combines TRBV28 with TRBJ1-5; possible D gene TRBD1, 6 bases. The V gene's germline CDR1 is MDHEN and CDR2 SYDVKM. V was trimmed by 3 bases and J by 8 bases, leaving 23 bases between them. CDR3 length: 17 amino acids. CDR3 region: CASSFYRDTPSLKPQHF. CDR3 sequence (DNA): TGTGCCAGCAGTTTTTACCGGGACACACCGTCGCTGAAGCCCCAGCATTTT.